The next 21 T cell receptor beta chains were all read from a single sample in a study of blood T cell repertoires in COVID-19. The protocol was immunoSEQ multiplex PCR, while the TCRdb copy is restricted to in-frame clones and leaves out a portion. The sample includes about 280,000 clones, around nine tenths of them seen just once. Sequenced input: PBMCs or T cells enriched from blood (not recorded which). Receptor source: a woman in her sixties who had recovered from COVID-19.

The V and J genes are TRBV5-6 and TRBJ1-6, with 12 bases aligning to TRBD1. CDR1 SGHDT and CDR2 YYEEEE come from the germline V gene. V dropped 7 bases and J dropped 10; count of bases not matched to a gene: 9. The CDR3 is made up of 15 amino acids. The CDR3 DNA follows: TGTGCCAGCGGAGGGGACAGGGGGCTACGATCACCCCTCCACTTT. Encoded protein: CASGGDRGLRSPLHF.

The CDR3 loop reads CASSPRTGSNYGYTF. CDR3 nucleotide sequence: TGTGCCAGCAGCCCCCGGACAGGGTCAAACTATGGCTACACCTTC. The chain is built from TRBV14 and TRBJ1-2; 8 bases match TRBD1. Per germline, CDR1 SGHDN and CDR2 FVKESK. The CDR3 is 15 amino acids. Unmatched junction bases numbered 6, after V lost 4 bases and J lost 2 bases.

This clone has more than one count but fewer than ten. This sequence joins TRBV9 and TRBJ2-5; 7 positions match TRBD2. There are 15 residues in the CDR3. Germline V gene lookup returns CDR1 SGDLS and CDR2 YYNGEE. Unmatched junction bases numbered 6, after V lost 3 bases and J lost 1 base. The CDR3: CASSAPGTTQETQYF. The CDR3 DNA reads TGTGCCAGCAGCGCTCCCGGGACTACCCAAGAGACCCAGTACTTC.

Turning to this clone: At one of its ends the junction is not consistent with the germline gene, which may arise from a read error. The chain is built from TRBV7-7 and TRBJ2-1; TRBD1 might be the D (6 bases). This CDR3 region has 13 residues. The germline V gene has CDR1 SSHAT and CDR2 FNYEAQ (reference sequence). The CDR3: CASSPGQYNEQFF. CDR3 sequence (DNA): TGTGCTAGCAGCCCAGGACAGTACAATGAGCAGTTCTTC.

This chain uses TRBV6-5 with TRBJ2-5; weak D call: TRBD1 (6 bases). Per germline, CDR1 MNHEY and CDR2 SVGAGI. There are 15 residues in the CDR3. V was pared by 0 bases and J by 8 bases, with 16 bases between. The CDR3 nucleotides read TGTGCCAGCAGTTACTCGCCAGGGGTTGAGAGAACCCAGTACTTC. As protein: CASSYSPGVERTQYF.

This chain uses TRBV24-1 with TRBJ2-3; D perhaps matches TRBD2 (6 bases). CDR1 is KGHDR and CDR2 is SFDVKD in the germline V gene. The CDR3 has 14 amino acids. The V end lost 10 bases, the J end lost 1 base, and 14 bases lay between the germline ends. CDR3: CATRPPGGTDTQYF. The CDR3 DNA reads TGTGCCACTCGCCCCCCGGGGGGCACAGATACGCAGTATTTT.

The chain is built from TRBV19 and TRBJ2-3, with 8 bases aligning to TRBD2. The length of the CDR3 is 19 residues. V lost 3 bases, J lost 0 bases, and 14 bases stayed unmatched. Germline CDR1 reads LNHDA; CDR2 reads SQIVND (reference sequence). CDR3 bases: TGTGCCAGTAGTATGCCGAGAGTGGTTACGGGGGGGAGCACAGATACGCAGTATTTT. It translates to CASSMPRVVTGGSTDTQYF.

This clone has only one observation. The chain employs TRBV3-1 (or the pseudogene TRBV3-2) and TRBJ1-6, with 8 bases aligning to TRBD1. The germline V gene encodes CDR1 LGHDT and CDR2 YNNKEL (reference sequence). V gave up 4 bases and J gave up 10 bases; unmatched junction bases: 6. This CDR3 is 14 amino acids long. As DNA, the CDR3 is TGTGCCAGCAGCCGACAGGGGCGGGGGTCACCCCTCCACTTT. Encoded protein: CASSRQGRGSPLHF.

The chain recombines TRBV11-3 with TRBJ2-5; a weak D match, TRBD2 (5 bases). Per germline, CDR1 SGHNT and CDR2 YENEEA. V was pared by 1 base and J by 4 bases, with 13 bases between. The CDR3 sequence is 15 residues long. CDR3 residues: CASSLVGPSIETQYF. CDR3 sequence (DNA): TGTGCCAGCAGCTTAGTAGGTCCTAGCATAGAGACCCAGTACTTC.

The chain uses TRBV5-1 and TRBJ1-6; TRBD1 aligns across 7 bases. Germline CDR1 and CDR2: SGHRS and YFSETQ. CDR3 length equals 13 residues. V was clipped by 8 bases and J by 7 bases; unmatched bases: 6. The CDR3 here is CASSTGQNSPLHF. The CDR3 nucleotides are TGCGCCAGTAGCACGGGACAGAATTCACCCCTCCACTTT.

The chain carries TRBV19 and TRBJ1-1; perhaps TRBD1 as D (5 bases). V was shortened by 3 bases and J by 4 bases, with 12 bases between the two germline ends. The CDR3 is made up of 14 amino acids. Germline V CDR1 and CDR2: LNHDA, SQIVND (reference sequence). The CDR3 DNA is TGTGCCAGTAGTATCGGGGGGTCGGGCACTGAAGCTTTCTTT. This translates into CASSIGGSGTEAFF.

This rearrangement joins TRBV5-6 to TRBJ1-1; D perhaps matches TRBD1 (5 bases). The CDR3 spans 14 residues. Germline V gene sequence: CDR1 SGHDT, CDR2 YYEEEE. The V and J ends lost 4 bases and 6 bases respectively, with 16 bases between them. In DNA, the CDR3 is TGTGCCAGCAGCACCCTGGCAGGGTTCGCTGAAGCTTTCTTT. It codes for CASSTLAGFAEAFF.

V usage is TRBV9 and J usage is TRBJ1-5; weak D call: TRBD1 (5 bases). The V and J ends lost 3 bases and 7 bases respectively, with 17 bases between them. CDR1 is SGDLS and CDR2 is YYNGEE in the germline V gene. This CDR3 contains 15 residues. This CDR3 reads CASSEGPGGGQPQHF. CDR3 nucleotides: TGTGCCAGCAGCGAGGGACCCGGAGGAGGGCAGCCCCAGCATTTT.

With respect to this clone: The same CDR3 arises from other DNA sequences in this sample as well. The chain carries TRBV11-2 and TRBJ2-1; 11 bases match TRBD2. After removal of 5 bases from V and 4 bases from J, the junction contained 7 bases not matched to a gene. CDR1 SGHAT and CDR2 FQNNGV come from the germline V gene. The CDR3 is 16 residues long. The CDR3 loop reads CASSPRLAGIYNEQFF. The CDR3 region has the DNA TGTGCCAGCAGCCCCCGACTAGCGGGGATATACAATGAGCAGTTCTTC. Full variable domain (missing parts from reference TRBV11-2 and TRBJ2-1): EAGVAQSPRYKIIEKRQSVAFWCNPISGHATLYWYQQILGQGPKLLIQFQNNGVVDDSQLPKDRFSAERLKGVDSTLKIQPAKLEDSAVYLCASSPRLAGIYNEQFFGPGTRLTVL.

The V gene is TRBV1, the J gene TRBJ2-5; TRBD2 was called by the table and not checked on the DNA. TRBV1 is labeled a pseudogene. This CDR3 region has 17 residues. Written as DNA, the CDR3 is TGCACCAGCAGCGACGGGGGAGGAGCGGGGGATGGAGAGACCCAGTACTTC. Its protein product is CTSSDGGGAGDGETQYF.

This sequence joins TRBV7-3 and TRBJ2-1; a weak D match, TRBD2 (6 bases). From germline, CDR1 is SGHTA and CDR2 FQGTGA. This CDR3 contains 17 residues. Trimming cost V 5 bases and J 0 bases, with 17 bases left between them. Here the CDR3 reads CASSPGTPLSSYNEQFF. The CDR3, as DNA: TGTGCCAGCAGCCCCGGGACTCCCCTTAGCTCCTACAATGAGCAGTTCTTC.

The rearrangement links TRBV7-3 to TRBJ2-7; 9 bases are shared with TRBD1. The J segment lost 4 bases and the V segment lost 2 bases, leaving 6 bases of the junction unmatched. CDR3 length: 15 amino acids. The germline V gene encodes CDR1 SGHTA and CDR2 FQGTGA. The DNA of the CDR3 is TGTGCCAGCAGCTTAGGAGGACAGGGGATTTACGAGCAGTACTTC. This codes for CASSLGGQGIYEQYF.

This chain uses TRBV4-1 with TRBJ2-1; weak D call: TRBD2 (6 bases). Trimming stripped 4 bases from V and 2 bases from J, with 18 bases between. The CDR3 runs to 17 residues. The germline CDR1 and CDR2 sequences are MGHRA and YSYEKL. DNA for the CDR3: TGCGCCAGCAGCCGCGGGGTCGGACGGGGCACCTACAATGAGCAGTTCTTC. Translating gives CASSRGVGRGTYNEQFF.

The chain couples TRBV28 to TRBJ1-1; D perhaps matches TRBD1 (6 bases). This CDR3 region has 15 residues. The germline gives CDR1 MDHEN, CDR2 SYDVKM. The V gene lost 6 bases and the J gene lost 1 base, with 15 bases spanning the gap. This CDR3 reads CASSIRGGANTEAFF. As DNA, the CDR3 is TGTGCCAGCAGCATCCGGGGGGGCGCGAACACTGAAGCTTTCTTT.

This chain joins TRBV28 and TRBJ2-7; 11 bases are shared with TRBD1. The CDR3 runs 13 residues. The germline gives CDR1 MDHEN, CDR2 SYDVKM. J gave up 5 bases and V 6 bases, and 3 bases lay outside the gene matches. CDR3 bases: TGTGCCAGCAGGGGACAGGGGGACCACGAGCAGTACTTC. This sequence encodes CASRGQGDHEQYF.

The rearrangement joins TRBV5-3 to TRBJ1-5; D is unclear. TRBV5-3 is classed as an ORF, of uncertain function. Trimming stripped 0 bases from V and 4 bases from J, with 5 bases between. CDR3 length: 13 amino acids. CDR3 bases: TGTGCCAGAAGCTTGGACAGAAATCAGCCCCAGCATTTT. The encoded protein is CARSLDRNQPQHF.